This T cell receptor beta chain was found in a study of CD8 T cells in Susac syndrome. Study context: There were over five sequenced Susac syndrome patients with active disease and eight or nine in remission.

In germline, CDR1 is GTSNPN, CDR2 SVGIG (reference sequence). V lost 5 bases, J lost 4 bases, and 14 bases lay in between. This CDR3 spans 13 amino acids. With random hexamers, roughly 0.5 to 1 ug RNA was reverse transcribed. The amplification used immunoSEQ multiplex PCR on TCR beta CDR3; it spanned 54 Vbeta and 13 Jbeta. TCRdb analysed the immunoSEQ multiplex PCR reads with MiXCR anew, one entry per CDR3 protein. Here the sample spans over 150,000 distinct CDR3 sequences, about 94% being singletons. Sequenced: CD4+ T cells from PBMCs. The receptor's source is a human donor with Susac syndrome. The chain joins TRBV30 to TRBJ1-2, with a tentative D call TRBD1 (5 bases). The CDR3 region is CAWGQGPIYGYTF. CDR3 nucleotides: TGTGCCTGGGGGCAGGGTCCTATCTATGGCTACACCTTC.